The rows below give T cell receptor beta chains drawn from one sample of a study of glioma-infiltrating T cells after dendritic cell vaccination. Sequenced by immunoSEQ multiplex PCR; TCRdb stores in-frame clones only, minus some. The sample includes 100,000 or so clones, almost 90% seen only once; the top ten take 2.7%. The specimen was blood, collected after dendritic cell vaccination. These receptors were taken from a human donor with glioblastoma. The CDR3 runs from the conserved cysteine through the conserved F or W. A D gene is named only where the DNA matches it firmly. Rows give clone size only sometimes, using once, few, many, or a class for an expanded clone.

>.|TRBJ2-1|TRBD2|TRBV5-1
TGCGCCAGCAGCTTGGCCGTTATAGCGGGAGGGTACAATGAGCAGTTCTTC
CASSLAVIAGGYNEQFF
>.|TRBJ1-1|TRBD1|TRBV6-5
TGTGCCAGCAACCACAGGGGGCGGACTGAAGCTTTCTTT
CASNHRGRTEAFF
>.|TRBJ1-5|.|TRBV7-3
TGTGCCAGCAGCTTAACCCTAGATCAGCCCCAGCATTTT
CASSLTLDQPQHF
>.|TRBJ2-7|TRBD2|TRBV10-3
TGTGCCATCAAGGGGACTAGCGGGACCTACGAGCAGTACTTC
CAIKGTSGTYEQYF
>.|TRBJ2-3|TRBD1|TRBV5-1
TGCGCCAGCAGCCTCAAGACAGGGTGGAGTACAGATACGCAGTATTTT
CASSLKTGWSTDTQYF
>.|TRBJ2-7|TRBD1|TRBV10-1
TGCGCCAGCAGCCTAGACAGGGGAACCGAGCAGTACTTC
CASSLDRGTEQYF
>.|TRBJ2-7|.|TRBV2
TGTGCCAGCAGTGGCCGGGACACCTCCTACGAGCAGTACTTC
CASSGRDTSYEQYF
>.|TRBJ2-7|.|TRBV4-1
TGCGCCAGCAGCCGGGCCACCAGCTATCAGGGCTACGAGCAGTACTTC
CASSRATSYQGYEQYF
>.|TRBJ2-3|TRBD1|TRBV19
TGTGCCAGTAGTCCTGGGACAGGACCGGAGGCAGATACGCAGTATTTT
CASSPGTGPEADTQYF
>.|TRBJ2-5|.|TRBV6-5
TGTGCCAGCAGTTACTCGGACAGAGGAGAGACCCAGTACTTC
CASSYSDRGETQYF
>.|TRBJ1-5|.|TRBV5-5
TGTGCCAGCAGCACCGGGGGGCTTAATCAGCCCCAGCATTTT
CASSTGGLNQPQHF
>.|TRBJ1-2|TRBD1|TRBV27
TGTGCCAGCAGACCGGACAGGACGAGGGGCTACACCTTC
CASRPDRTRGYTF
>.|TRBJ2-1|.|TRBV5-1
TGCGCCAGCAGCTTAGGGGGGGGGCTCGGGTACAATGAGCAGTTCTTC
CASSLGGGLGYNEQFF
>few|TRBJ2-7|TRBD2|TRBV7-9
TGTGCCAGCAGTACTAGCGGAGCCGGAACGGAGCAGTACTTC
CASSTSGAGTEQYF
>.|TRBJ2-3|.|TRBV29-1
TGCAGCACCCAGGCTGGGGGGTCCCAAGATACGCAGTATTTT
CSTQAGGSQDTQYF
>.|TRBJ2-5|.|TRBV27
TGTGCCAGATGTCTAGAAGACCCAGTCCTTCCGGAGACCCAGTACTTC
CARCLEDPVLPETQYF
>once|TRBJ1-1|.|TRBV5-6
TGTGCCAGCAGCTTGGTTAGTACTGAAGCTTTCTTT
CASSLVSTEAFF
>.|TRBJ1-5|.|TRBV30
TGTGCCTGGAGTGTACCTGGGCCAAATCAGCCCCAGCATTTT
CAWSVPGPNQPQHF
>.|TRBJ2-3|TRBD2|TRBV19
TGTGCCAGTAGTATAGCCCTGGCCGGGACTAGCGGGGGCGGGGATACGCAGTATTTT
CASSIALAGTSGGGDTQYF
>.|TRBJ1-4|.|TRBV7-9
TGTGCCAGCAGCTCCTCCGGGACTACAACTAATGAAAAACTGTTTTTT
CASSSSGTTTNEKLFF
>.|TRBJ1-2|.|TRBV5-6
TGTGCCAGCAGCTCCACGACAGGTGGCTACACCTTC
CASSSTTGGYTF
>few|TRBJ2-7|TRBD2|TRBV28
TGTGCCAGCAGAATTACTAGCGGGAGGTCCTACGAGCAGTACTTC
CASRITSGRSYEQYF
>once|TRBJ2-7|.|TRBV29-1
TGCAGCGTTGCCCCTGGGGCCTCCTACGAGCAGTACTTC
CSVAPGASYEQYF
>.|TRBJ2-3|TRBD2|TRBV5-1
TGCGCCAGCAGCTTGTTATCTGCTAGCGGGGGCACAGATACGCAGTATTTT
CASSLLSASGGTDTQYF
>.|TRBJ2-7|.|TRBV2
TGTGCCAGCAGGGGACTCATAGAATACTACGAGCAGTACTTC
CASRGLIEYYEQYF
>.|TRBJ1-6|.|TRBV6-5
TGTGCCAGCAGTTACCTCAGGGACTCCTATAATTCACCCCTCCACTTT
CASSYLRDSYNSPLHF
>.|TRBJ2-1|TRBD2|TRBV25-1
TGTGCCAGCAGTGGCTACGAGGGACTAGTTCCTTACAATGAGCAGTTCTTC
CASSGYEGLVPYNEQFF
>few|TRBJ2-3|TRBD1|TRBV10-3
TGTGCCATCAGGGGGACAGGTCACACAGATACGCAGTATTTT
CAIRGTGHTDTQYF
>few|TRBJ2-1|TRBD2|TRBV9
TGTGCCAGCAGCGTTACTAGCGGGTCCTACAATGAGCAGTTCTTC
CASSVTSGSYNEQFF
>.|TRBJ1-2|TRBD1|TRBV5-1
TGCGCCAGCAGCCCGGACGCGACAGGGGGAGCTGGCTACACCTTC
CASSPDATGGAGYTF
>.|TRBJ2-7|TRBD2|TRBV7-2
TGTGCCAGCAGCTCCCTTACTAGCGGAGATTACTACGAGCAGTACTTC
CASSSLTSGDYYEQYF
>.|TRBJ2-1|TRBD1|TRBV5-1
TGCGCCAGCAGCCTCCAGACAGGGGGTAATGAGCAGTTCTTC
CASSLQTGGNEQFF
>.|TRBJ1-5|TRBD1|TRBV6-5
TGTGCCAGCAGCAGAGACAGGGGGGGGCAGCCCCAGCATTTT
CASSRDRGGQPQHF
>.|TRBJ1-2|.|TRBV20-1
TGCAGTGCTAGTGAGGGTTTAGGCTACACCTTC
CSASEGLGYTF
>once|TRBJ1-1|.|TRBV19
TGTGCCAGTAGTCCACCGACAGCCAAGAACACTGAAGCTTTCTTT
CASSPPTAKNTEAFF
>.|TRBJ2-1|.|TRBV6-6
TGTGCCAGCCACCAGGGCCGCCAGTTCTTC
CASHQGRQFF
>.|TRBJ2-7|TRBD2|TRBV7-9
TGTGCCAGCAGCTTAGGGGGAGGGGCCGATTACGAGCAGTACTTC
CASSLGGGADYEQYF
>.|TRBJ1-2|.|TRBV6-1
TGTGCCAGCAGTGCTACAGGTTATAACTATGGCTACACCTTC
CASSATGYNYGYTF
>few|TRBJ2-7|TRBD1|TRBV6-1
TGTGCCAGCAGTGAATCGGAGACAGGGTCCTACGAGCAGTACTTC
CASSESETGSYEQYF
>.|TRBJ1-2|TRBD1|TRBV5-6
TGTGCCACCCAACCCACAGGGGGCTATGGCTACACCTTC
CATQPTGGYGYTF
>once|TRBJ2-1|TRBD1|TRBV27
TGTGCCAGCGGGGGACAGGGTTTTGGTGAGCAGTTCTTC
CASGGQGFGEQFF
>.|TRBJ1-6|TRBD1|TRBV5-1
TGCGCCAGCAGCTATGGGGCGGGACAGGGCAATTCCCCCCTCCACTTT
CASSYGAGQGNSPLHF
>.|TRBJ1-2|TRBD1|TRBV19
TGTGCCAGTAGTCGGACAGGGTACGGCTACACCTTC
CASSRTGYGYTF
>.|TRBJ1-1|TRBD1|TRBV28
TGTGCCAGCAAGGTATACGGACAGGGCTTTGCTGAAGCTTTCTTT
CASKVYGQGFAEAFF
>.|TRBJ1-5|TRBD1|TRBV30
TGTGCCTGGAGTGTTATTCGGGACAGCTTACCTAATAGCAATCAGCCCCAGCATTTT
CAWSVIRDSLPNSNQPQHF
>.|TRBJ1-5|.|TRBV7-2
TGTGCCAGCAGCTTTGGTGGGAGTCAGCCCCAGCATTTT
CASSFGGSQPQHF